These 5 T cell receptor beta chains were all obtained from the same sample, sequenced in a study of HIV-infected patients and healthy controls. Alpha and beta constant-region primers primed reverse transcription of around 0.5 ug RNA. Each of the alpha and beta chains got its own library through chain-specific third strand synthesis with indices. TCRdb independently ran MiXCR on the 5' RACE reads; one entry per CDR3 protein. The table has about 10,000 distinct CDR3 sequences, around 8% seen once. No cell fractionation was done, so the repertoire covers all unsorted peripheral blood T cells. The sample taken for sequencing was blood. The receptors derive from an adult in good health.

This clonotype was observed many times. This chain links TRBV20-1 with TRBJ2-7; D gene ambiguous. Germline V gene sequence: CDR1 DFQATT, CDR2 SNEGSKA (reference sequence). V was clipped by 3 bases and J by 0 bases, with 9 bases between them. The length of the CDR3 is 13 residues. CDR3 in amino acids: CSASPPGSYEQYF. CDR3 coding DNA: TGCAGTGCTAGTCCGCCGGGCTCCTACGAGCAGTACTTC.

By share, this clonotype counts as medium-sized. J is TRBJ1-6 and V is TRBV7-9; 7 bases match TRBD1. Losses at the gene ends were 4 bases for V and 2 bases for J; bases not matched to a gene: 2. Germline V CDR1 and CDR2: SEHNR, FQNEAQ (reference sequence). The CDR3 has 15 amino acids. The CDR3 sequence is CASSSGQAYNSPLHF. CDR3 bases: TGTGCCAGCAGCTCCGGACAGGCCTATAATTCACCCCTCCACTTT.

By sample fraction, this clonotype is medium-sized. The V gene is TRBV19, the J gene TRBJ2-1, with 10 bases identical to TRBD2. There are 13 residues in the CDR3. Trimming removed 8 bases from V and 8 bases from J; junction bases left unmatched: 6. In germline, CDR1 is LNHDA, CDR2 SQIVND (reference sequence). CDR3 DNA: TGTGCCAGTTCTAGCGGGAGTCTCTATGAGCAGTTCTTC. Its translation: CASSSGSLYEQFF.

The chain recombines TRBV5-1 with TRBJ2-2; TRBD2 matches at 7 bases. Trimming at V came to 0 bases and at J to 5 bases, leaving 7 bases not matched to a gene. The CDR3 runs 16 residues. Germline V CDR1 and CDR2: SGHRS, YFSETQ. The CDR3 coding sequence is TGCGCCAGCAGCTTGGTAGGGACTACATCAACCGGGGAGCTGTTTTTT. This sequence encodes CASSLVGTTSTGELFF.

The chain is built from TRBV7-2 and TRBJ1-4; tentatively, D is TRBD1 (6 bases). This CDR3 region has 14 residues. Germline-derived CDR1 and CDR2 are SGHTA and FQGNSA. V was cut by 6 bases and J by 5 bases, with 13 bases left in between. The CDR3 sequence is CASSSQGRNEKLFF. CDR3 bases: TGTGCCAGCAGTTCACAGGGAAGGAATGAAAAACTGTTTTTT. Filled out from reference TRBV7-2 and TRBJ1-4, the complete variable domain reads GAGVSQSPSNKVTEKGKDVELRCDPISGHTALYWYRQSLGQGLEFLIYFQGNSAPDKSGLPSDRFSAERTGGSVSTLTIQRTQQEDSAVYLCASSSQGRNEKLFFGSGTQLSVL.